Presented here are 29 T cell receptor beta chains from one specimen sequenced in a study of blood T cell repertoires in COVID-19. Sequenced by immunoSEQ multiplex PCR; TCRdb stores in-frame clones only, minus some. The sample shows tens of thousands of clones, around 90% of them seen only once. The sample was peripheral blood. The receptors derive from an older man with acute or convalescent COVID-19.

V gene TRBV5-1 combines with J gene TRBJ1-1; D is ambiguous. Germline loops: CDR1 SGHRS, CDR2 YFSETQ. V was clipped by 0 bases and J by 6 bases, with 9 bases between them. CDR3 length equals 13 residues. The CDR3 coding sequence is TGCGCCAGCAGCTTGGGGGCAGACCCTGAAGCTTTCTTT. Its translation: CASSLGADPEAFF.

The CDR3 here is CASSHRQGVDEQYF. The CDR3 DNA is TGTGCCAGCAGCCACCGGCAGGGTGTTGACGAGCAGTACTTC. This chain joins TRBV7-9 and TRBJ2-7; D perhaps matches TRBD1 (5 bases). This CDR3 has 14 residues. Between the trimmed V and J ends, which lost 5 bases and 5 bases, there was a span of 16 bases. Germline assignment: CDR1 SEHNR and CDR2 FQNEAQ (reference sequence).

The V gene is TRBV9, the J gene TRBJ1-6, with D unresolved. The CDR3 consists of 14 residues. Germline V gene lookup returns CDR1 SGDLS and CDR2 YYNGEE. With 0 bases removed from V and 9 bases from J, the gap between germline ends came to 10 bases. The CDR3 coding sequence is TGTGCCAGCAGCGTAGAACAGCGGGGTTCACCCCTCCACTTT. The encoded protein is CASSVEQRGSPLHF. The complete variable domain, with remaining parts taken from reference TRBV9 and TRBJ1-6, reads DSGVTQTPKHLITATGQRVTLRCSPRSGDLSVYWYQQSLDQGLQFLIQYYNGEERAKGNILERFSAQQFPDLHSELNLSSLELGDSALYFCASSVEQRGSPLHFGNGTRLTVT.

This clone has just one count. The CDR3 DNA follows: TGTGCCAGCAGTGAATACGGGACACCGAAAGCTTTCTTT. This translates into CASSEYGTPKAFF. The rearrangement uses TRBV6-1 and TRBJ1-1; weak D call: TRBD1 (6 bases). Trimming shortened V by 2 bases and J by 9 bases, and 13 bases separated the two germline ends. This CDR3 has 13 residues. From germline, CDR1 is MNHNS and CDR2 SASEGT.

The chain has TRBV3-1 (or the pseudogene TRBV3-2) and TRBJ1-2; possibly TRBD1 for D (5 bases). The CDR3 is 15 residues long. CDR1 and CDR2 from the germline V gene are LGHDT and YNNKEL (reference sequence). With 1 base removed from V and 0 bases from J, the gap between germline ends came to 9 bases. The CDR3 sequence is CASSQGGAANYGYTF. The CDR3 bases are TGTGCCAGCAGCCAAGGTGGGGCTGCTAACTATGGCTACACCTTC.

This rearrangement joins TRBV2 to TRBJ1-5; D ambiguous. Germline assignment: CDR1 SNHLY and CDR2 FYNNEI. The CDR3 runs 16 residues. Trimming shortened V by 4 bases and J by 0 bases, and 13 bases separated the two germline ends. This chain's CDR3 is CASSVGQRNSNQPQHF. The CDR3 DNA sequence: TGTGCCAGCAGTGTTGGTCAGCGGAATAGCAATCAGCCCCAGCATTTT. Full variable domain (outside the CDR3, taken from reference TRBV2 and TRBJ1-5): EPEVTQTPSHQVTQMGQEVILRCVPISNHLYFYWYRQILGQKVEFLVSFYNNEISEKSEIFDDQFSVERPDGSNFTLKIRSTKLEDSAMYFCASSVGQRNSNQPQHFGDGTRLSIL.

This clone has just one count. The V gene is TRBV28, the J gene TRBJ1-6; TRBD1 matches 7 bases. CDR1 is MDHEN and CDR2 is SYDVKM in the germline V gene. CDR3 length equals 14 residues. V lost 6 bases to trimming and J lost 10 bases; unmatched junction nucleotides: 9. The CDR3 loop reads CASSSPPGGSPLHF. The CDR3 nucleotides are TGTGCCAGCAGCTCCCCTCCAGGGGGATCACCCCTCCACTTT.

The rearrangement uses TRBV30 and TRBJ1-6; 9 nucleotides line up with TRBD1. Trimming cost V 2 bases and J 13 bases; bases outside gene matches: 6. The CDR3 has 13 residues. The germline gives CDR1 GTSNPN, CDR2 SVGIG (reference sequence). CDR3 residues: CAWSYTGGDPLHF. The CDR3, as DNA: TGTGCCTGGAGTTATACAGGGGGCGATCCCCTCCACTTT.

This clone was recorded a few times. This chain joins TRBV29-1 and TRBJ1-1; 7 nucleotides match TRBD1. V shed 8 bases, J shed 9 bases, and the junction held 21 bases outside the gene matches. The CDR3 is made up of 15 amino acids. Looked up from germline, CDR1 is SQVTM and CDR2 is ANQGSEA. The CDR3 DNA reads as TGCAGCTCTGTGAGGGGGCCAGGGAAAAGCGCTCAAGCTTTCTTT. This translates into CSSVRGPGKSAQAFF.

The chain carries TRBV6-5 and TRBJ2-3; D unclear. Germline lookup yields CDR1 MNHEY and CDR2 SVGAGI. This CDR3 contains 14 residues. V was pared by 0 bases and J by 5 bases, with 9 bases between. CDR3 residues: CASSYSYSEDTQYF. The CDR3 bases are TGTGCCAGCAGTTACTCGTACTCCGAAGATACGCAGTATTTT.

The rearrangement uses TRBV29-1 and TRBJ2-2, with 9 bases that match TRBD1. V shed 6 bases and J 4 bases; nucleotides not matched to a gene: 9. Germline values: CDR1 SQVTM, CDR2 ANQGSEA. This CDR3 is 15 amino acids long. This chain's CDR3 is CSVDTGQGITGELFF. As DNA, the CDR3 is TGCAGCGTAGATACGGGACAGGGTATCACCGGGGAGCTGTTTTTT.

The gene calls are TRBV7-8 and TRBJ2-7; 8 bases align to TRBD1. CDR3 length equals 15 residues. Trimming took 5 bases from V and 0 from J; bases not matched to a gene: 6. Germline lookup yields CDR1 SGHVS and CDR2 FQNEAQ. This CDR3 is CASSIQGQASYEQYF. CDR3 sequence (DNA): TGTGCCAGCAGCATCCAGGGACAGGCCTCCTACGAGCAGTACTTC.

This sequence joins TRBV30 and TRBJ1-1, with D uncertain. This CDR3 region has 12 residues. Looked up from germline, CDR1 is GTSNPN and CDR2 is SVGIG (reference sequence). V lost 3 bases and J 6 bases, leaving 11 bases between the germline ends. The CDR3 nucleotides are TGTGCCTGGAGCCTCGGGGAAGCTGAAGCTTTCTTT. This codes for CAWSLGEAEAFF.

This CDR3 reads CASSQDQRAVETQYF. Here the CDR3 DNA reads TGTGCCAGCAGCCAAGACCAGCGGGCTGTGGAGACCCAGTACTTC. The chain employs TRBV3-1 (or the pseudogene TRBV3-2) and TRBJ2-5; the D gene is possibly TRBD2 (6 bases). Germline V CDR1 and CDR2: LGHDT, YNNKEL (reference sequence). The V gene lost 0 bases and the J gene lost 5 bases, with 13 bases spanning the gap. The length of the CDR3 is 15 residues.

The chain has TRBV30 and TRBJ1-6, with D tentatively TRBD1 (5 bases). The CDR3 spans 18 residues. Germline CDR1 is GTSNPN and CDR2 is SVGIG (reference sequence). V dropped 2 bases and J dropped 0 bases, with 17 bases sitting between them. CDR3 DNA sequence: TGTGCCTGGAGTCGGGGGGAAAGGGAAAGCTCCTATAATTCACCCCTCCACTTT. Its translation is CAWSRGERESSYNSPLHF.

The CDR3 nucleotides are TGTGCCAGCAGCTCCCGGGACAGGCTTAACTATGGCTACACCTTC. Translation gives CASSSRDRLNYGYTF. This sequence joins TRBV5-5 and TRBJ1-2, with 8 bases identical to TRBD1. Per the germline V gene, CDR1 is SGHKS and CDR2 is YYEKEE (reference sequence). CDR3 length: 15 residues. V trimming: 3 bases; J trimming: 1 base; junction bases outside the gene matches: 5.

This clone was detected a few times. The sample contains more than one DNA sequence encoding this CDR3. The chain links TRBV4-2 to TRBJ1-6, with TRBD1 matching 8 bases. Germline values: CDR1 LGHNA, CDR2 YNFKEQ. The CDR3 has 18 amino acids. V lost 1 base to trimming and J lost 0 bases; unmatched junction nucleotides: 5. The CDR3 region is CASSQAGQESSYNSPLHF. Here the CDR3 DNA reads TGTGCCAGCAGCCAAGCGGGACAGGAGAGCTCCTATAATTCACCCCTCCACTTT.

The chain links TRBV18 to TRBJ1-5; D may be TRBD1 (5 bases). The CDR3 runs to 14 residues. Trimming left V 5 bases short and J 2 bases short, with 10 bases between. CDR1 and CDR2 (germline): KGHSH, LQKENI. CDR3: CASSGAGGNQPQHF. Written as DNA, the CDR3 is TGTGCCAGCTCAGGGGCGGGGGGCAATCAGCCCCAGCATTTT.

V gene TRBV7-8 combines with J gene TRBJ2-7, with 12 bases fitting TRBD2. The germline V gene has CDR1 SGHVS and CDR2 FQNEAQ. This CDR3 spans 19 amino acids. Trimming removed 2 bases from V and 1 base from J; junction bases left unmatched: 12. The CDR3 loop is CASSLLPQLAGGNSYEQYF. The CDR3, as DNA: TGTGCCAGCAGCTTACTTCCCCAACTAGCGGGGGGTAATTCCTACGAGCAGTACTTC. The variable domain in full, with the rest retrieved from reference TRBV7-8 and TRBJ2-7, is GAGVSQSPRYKVAKRGQDVALRCDPISGHVSLFWYQQALGQGPEFLTYFQNEAQLDKSGLPSDRFFAERPEGSVSTLKIQRTQQEDSAVYLCASSLLPQLAGGNSYEQYFGPGTRLTVT.

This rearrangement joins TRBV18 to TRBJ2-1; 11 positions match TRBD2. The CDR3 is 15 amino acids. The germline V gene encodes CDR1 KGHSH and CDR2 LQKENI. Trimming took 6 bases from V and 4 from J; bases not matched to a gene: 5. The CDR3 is CASSLGTSGYNEQFF. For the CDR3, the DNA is TGTGCCAGCTCCCTGGGGACTAGCGGATACAATGAGCAGTTCTTC.

The DNA of the CDR3 is TGTGCCAGCAGCTTAGGGGGTACAGGGGAAGAGACCCAGTACTTC. Its translation: CASSLGGTGEETQYF. The chain uses TRBV7-9 and TRBJ2-5, with 7 nucleotides matching TRBD1. There are 15 residues in the CDR3. V lost 1 base, J lost 3 bases, and 5 bases stayed unmatched. The germline gives CDR1 SEHNR, CDR2 FQNEAQ (reference sequence).

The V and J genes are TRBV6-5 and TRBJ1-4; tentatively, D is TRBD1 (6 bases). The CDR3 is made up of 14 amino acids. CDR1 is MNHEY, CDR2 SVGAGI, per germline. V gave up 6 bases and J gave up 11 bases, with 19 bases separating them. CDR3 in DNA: TGTGCCAGCAGGGGGGACACCCGGGGGGTGAAACTGTTTTTT. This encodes CASRGDTRGVKLFF.

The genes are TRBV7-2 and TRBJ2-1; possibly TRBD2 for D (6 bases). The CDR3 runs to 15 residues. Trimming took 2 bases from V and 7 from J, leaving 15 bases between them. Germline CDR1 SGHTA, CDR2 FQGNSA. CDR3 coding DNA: TGTGCCAGCAGCTTAAGTTCCAGGGCGGGAAATGAGCAGTTCTTC. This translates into CASSLSSRAGNEQFF.

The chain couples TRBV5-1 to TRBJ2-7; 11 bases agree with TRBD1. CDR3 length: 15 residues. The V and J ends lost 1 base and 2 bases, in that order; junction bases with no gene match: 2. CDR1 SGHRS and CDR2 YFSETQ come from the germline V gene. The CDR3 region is CASSLRGQGAYEQYF. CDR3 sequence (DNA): TGCGCCAGCAGCTTGAGGGGACAGGGGGCCTACGAGCAGTACTTC.

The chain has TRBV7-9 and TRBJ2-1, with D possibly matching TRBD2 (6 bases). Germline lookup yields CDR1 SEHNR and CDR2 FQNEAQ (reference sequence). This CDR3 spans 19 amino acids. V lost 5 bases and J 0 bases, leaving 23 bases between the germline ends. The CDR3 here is CASSPPVRAGLSSYNEQFF. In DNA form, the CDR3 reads TGTGCCAGCAGCCCCCCCGTGAGAGCGGGCCTGAGCTCCTACAATGAGCAGTTCTTC.

The CDR3 DNA is TGTGCCAGCAGTGACGGGTATAATTCACCCCTCCACTTT. Translating it yields CASSDGYNSPLHF. The chain has TRBV6-1 and TRBJ1-6; no reliable D call. V shed 3 bases and J shed 4 bases, with 4 bases lying between them. This CDR3 is 13 amino acids long. Germline loops: CDR1 MNHNS, CDR2 SASEGT.

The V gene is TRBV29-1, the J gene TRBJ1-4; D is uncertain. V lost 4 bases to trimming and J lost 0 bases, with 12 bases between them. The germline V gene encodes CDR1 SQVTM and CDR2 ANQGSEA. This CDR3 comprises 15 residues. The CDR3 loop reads CSVVSGYATNEKLFF. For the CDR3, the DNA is TGCAGCGTTGTGTCAGGCTATGCAACTAATGAAAAACTGTTTTTT.

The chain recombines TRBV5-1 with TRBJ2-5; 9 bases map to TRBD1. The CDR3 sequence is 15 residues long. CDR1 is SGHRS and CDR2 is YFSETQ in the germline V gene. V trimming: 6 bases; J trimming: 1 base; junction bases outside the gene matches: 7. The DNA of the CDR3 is TGCGCCAGCAACCGACAGGGGGAGCCCCAAGAGACCCAGTACTTC. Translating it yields CASNRQGEPQETQYF.

The chain's CDR3 is CASSQVPGGGTYEQYF. As DNA, the CDR3 is TGCGCCAGCAGCCAAGTCCCCGGGGGGGGGACCTACGAGCAGTACTTC. The J gene is TRBJ2-7, the V gene TRBV4-1; 8 bases fit TRBD2. J gave up 2 bases and V 1 base, and 7 bases lay outside the gene matches. Per germline, CDR1 MGHRA and CDR2 YSYEKL. The CDR3 runs to 16 residues.